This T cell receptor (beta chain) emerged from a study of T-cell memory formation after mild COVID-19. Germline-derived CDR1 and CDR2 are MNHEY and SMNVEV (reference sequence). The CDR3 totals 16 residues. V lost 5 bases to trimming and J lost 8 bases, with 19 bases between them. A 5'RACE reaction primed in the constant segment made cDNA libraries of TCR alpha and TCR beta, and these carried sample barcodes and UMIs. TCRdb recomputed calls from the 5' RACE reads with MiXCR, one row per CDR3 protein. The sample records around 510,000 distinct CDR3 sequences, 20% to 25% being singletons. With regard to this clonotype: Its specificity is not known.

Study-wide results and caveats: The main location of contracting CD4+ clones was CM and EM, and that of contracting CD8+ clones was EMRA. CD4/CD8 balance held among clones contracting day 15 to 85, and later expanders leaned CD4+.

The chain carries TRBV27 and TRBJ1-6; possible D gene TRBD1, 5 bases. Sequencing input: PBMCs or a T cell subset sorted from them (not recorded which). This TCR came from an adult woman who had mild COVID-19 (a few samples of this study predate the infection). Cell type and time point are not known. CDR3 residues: CASSMNYRRQDSPLHF. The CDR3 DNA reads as TGTGCCAGCAGTATGAATTACAGGAGGCAGGATTCACCCCTCCACTTT.